These 3 T cell receptor beta chains were all obtained from the same sample, sequenced in a study of CD8+CD57+ T cells in acquired aplastic anemia. According to the study, genomic DNA was the template for TCR beta VDJ and CDR3 profiling. In TCRdb, the reads were re-called with MiXCR into one record per CDR3 protein. Among some 200,000 distinct CDR3 sequences listed, 34% were seen once. Sequencing was performed on sorted CD4+, CD8+, or CD8+CD57+ T cells (not recorded which) from PBMCs. These receptors all come from a human donor in good health, serving as a control.

A remark on this clonotype: Possible read error: a much larger clone is one base away. The V gene is TRBV20-1, the J gene TRBJ2-1; no clear D. Germline lookup yields CDR1 DFQATT and CDR2 SNEGSKA (reference sequence). The CDR3 covers 15 residues. CDR3 coding DNA: TGCAGTGCTAGAGATACAGAGTTGATCTACGATGAGCAGTTCTTC. Its protein is CSARDTELIYDEQFF.

In this sample, this clonotype turned up many times. V usage is TRBV29-1 and J usage is TRBJ1-1; possibly TRBD1 for D (5 bases). V was pared by 8 bases and J by 4 bases, with 14 bases between. The CDR3 is 12 amino acids. CDR1 and CDR2 (germline): SQVTM, ANQGSEA. This CDR3 is CSSFGGGTEAFF. The CDR3, as DNA: TGCAGCTCCTTCGGCGGGGGCACTGAAGCTTTCTTT.

About this clonotype itself: A junction boundary mismatches the germline segment, possibly from a read error. The J gene is TRBJ1-1, the V gene TRBV9; D may be TRBD1 (5 bases). The CDR3 is 10 amino acids. Germline loops: CDR1 SGDLS, CDR2 YYNGEE. This CDR3 reads CASSWTEAFF. The CDR3 nucleotides are TGCGCCAGCAGCTGGACAGAAGCTTTCTTT.